This T cell receptor (beta chain) emerged from a study of regulatory T cells in long-lasting Graves disease. General observations from the study: New patients shared fewer public clonotypes (roughly 910) than persistent patients did (roughly 2,500). Few sampled subjects may have lowered accuracy.

On this clonotype itself: Its matching antigen is unknown. An end of the junction differs from the germline gene, which may be a read error.

The CDR3 sequence is 12 residues long. In germline, CDR1 is LGHDT, CDR2 YNNKEL (reference sequence). Documented time point: persistent/refractory GD, antithyroid drugs over 5 years with positive TRAb. Isolated PBMC RNA provided the starting material for the TCR library. It was by American Thyroid Association guidelines that Graves' disease was diagnosed. Arm-PCR of CDR3 regions and iRepertoire HTBI primers were the basis on which TCR beta libraries were built. TCRdb redid the calling of the multiplex PCR reads with MiXCR, one entry per CDR3 protein. In the table there are around 460,000 distinct CDR3 sequences, around a fifth of which are singletons.

The rearrangement uses TRBV3-1 and TRBJ1-1; D is unresolved. The sample in question was peripheral blood mononuclear cells (PBMCs), obtained when the disease was refractory, from a patient treated with antithyroid drugs. The receptor was isolated from a female donor with Graves disease. CDR3 sequence (DNA): TGTGCCAGCAGCCGGGGAGCGACTGAAGCTCTCTTT. Amino acid sequence: CASSRGATEALF.